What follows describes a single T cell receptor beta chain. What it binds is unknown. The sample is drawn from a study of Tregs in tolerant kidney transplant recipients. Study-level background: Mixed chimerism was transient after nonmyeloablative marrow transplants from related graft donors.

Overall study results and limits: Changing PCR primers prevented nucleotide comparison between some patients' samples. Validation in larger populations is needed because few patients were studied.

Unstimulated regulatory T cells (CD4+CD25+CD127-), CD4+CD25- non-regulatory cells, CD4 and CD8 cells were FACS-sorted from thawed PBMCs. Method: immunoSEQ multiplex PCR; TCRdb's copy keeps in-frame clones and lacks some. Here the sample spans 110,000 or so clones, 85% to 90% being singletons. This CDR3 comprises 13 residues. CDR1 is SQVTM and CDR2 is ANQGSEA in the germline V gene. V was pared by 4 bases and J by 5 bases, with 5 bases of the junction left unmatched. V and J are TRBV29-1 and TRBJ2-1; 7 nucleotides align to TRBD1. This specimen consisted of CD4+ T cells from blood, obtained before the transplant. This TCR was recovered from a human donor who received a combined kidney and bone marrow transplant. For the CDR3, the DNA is TGCAGCGTTGCCCGAGACAGGGACAATGAGCAGTTCTTC. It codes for CSVARDRDNEQFF.